The clone carrying this T cell receptor beta chain rates as medium-sized. Its target is not known. The repertoire came from unfractionated whole blood and reflected all unsorted peripheral T cells. Reverse transcription used approximately 500 ng RNA and constant-region primers for alpha and beta. Each of the alpha and beta chains got its own library through chain-specific third strand synthesis with indices. The library had 12-nucleotide molecular identifiers formed by two random hexamers joined together. TCRdb re-called the 5' RACE reads through MiXCR, storing one row per CDR3 protein. This table has approximately 17,000 distinct CDR3 sequences, more than 8% appearing once. Germline CDR1 and CDR2: KGHSH and LQKENI. Trimming removed 6 bases from V and 4 bases from J, with 15 bases in between. The CDR3 is made up of 14 amino acids. This specimen comes from a study of HIV-infected patients and healthy controls. Whole-study findings and limits: Size-matching overweighted rare events from HIV-infected data when comparing patients with controls. Healthy controls carried many MAIT alpha-chain CDR3s, while HIV+ repertoires had few. During therapy, HIV-associated CDR3s fell significantly in frequency, while CMV-associated CDR3s did not change significantly.

The source is an adult in good health. Sequencing input: blood. The chain combines TRBV18 with TRBJ1-1; perhaps TRBD1 as D (5 bases). The CDR3 reads CASSHGQGSTEAFF. The DNA of the CDR3 is TGTGCCAGCTCCCACGGGCAGGGCAGCACTGAAGCTTTCTTT.